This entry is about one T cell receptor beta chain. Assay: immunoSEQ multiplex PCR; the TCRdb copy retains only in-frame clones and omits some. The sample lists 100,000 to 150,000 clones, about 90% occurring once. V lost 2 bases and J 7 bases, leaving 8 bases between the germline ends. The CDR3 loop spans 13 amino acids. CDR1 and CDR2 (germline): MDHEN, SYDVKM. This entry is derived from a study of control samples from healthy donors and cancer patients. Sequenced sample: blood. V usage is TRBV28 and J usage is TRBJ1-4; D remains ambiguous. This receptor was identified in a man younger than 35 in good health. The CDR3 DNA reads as TGTGCCAGCAGTTTAGCCGGGAGTGAAAAACTGTTTTTT. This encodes CASSLAGSEKLFF.